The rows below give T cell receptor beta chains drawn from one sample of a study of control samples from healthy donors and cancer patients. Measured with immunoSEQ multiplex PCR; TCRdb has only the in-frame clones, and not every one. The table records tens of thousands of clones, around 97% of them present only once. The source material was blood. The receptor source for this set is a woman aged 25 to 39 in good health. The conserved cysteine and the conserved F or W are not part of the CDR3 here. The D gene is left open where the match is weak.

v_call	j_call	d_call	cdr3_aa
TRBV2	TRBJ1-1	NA	ASSRDGPNTEAF
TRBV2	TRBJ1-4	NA	ASSADRTTNEKLF
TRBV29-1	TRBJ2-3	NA	SVEDRPADTQY
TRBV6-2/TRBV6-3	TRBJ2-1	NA	ASSYMAGTYNEQF
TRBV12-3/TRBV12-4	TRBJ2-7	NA	ASSFDLIYEQY
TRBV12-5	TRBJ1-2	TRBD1	ASGLGQGARYT
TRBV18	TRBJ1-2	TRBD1	ASSLGQDYGYT
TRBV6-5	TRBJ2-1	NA	ASSRRATTNEQF
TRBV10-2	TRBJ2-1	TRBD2	ASKGLAGYNEQF
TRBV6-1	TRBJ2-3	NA	ASSEGSNTDTQY
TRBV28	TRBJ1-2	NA	ASSLLGGANYGYT
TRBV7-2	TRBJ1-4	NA	ASSSHPGTWDEKLF
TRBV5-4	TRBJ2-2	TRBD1	ASSSPGTGAITGELF
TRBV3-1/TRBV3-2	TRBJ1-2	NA	ASSRTGQNYGYT
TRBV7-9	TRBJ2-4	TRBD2	ASSLAPLGRWFPRQY